A single T cell receptor beta chain is shown here with its context. Its antigen is unidentified. The CDR3 runs to 16 residues. Germline V gene data show CDR1 as SNHLY and CDR2 as FYNNEI. V lost 8 bases, J lost 5 bases, and 25 bases lay in between. This sample was included in a study of chemoradiotherapy in HPV16-positive cancers. TCRdb keeps only in-frame clones here, not all; method: immunoSEQ multiplex PCR. Of 6,000 to 8,000 clones listed, roughly nine tenths are singletons. General study findings and limits: Better recurrence-free survival went with HPV-responsive T-cell expansion in HPV16-positive patients.

Sampling took place from a patient who underwent chemoradiotherapy. This chain joins TRBV2 and TRBJ2-7, with a weak D call TRBD1 (6 bases). The TCR was taken from a human donor with HPV-associated anogenital cancer. CDR3 residues: CASDEVPIRSGDEQYF. CDR3 sequence (DNA): TGTGCCAGCGACGAAGTCCCGATAAGGTCAGGGGACGAGCAGTACTTC.